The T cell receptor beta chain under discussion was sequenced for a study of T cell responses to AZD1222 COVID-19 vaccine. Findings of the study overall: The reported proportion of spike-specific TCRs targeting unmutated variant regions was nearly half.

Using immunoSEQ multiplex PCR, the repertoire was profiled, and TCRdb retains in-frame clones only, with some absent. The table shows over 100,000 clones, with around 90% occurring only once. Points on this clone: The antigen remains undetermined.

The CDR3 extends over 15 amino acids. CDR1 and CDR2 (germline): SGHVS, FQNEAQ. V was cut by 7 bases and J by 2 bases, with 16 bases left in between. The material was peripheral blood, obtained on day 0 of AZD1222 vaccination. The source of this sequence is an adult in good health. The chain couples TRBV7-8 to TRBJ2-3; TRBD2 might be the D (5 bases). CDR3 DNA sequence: TGTGCCAGCAATCTGAGAGGGAGTACCACAGATACGCAGTATTTT. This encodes CASNLRGSTTDTQYF.